The TCR beta chain under discussion was sequenced for a study of shared clonotypes between healthy human individuals. The assay was run at deep level. TCRdb keeps only in-frame clones here, not all; method: immunoSEQ multiplex PCR. The data contain about 2.3 million clones, less than 95% of them singletons. V was clipped by 4 bases and J by 4 bases; unmatched bases: 9. The CDR3 has 16 residues. Germline CDR1 and CDR2: KGHSH and LQKENI. Healthy HIV-negative adults with no recent acute infections or vaccinations were recruited as donors. This sequence was found in a man aged 18 to 29 in good health. Some clones in this sample may be carry-over from other donors' samples. This chain connects TRBV18 to TRBJ1-2; 10 bases line up with TRBD1. The specimen was naive CD4+ T cells from PBMCs. Specified subset: CD45RA+ positively selected. In DNA, the CDR3 is TGTGCCAGCTCACGACAGGGACAGGGGTTAATCTATGGCTACACCTTC. The encoded protein is CASSRQGQGLIYGYTF.